The subject of this entry is one T cell receptor beta chain. Its antigen has not been determined. No clone much larger than this one lies a single base away; base qualities are absent. The source of the sample is a study of T cells in Graves' hyperthyroidism and ophthalmopathy (dated by TCRdb to between 2017 and 2020). A note on the overall study: Peripheral blood was collected at initial diagnosis, before any treatment. To identify distinguishing TCR V-J signatures, a discovery cohort of 90 to 100 patients was used, comprising roughly 45 with Graves' ophthalmopathy and 55 to 65 with stable Graves' hyperthyroidism. Prospective prediction of ophthalmopathy was tested in an independent validation cohort consisting of some 18 hyperthyroidism patients and 15 or so patients who later progressed to ophthalmopathy. The 100 or so discovery patients were randomly split 7:3 into training and test sets. Thyroid tissue and blood T-cell repertoires from about six Graves' hyperthyroidism patients were also compared in the study. After sampling, hyperthyroidism patients received methimazole starting at 30 mg daily, and ophthalmopathy patients received high-dose intravenous methylprednisolone. TCR Vbeta CDR3 sequencing of 135 peripheral blood samples (approximately 44 ophthalmopathy, approximately 80 hyperthyroidism and approximately 17 progressor patients) is reported in the paper.

The TCR beta CDR3 regions were amplified from the RNA transcripts. The TCR CDR3 was subjected to a first round of RT-PCR using the HTBI primer set and the Qiagen OneStep RT-PCR kit. Libraries were constructed in a second round of multiplex PCR, after which size selection and purification were carried out. The libraries were sequenced on an Illumina HiSeq2000 using paired-end 100 bp reads. On the study's bioinformatics: SOAPnuke was used to process the raw data, removing reads that contained adapters or uncalled bases, had a mean Phred below 15, or lacked an exact match to the constant primer or identifier. High-quality paired reads were merged with COPE v1.2.5, and unique nucleotide sequences were defined as clonotypes. MiTCR v1.1 was used to align the clonotypes against IMGT TRBV, TRBD and TRBJ reference segments. The analysis included only V-J combinations with a frequency above 0.0001, which together covered 99.2% of the repertoires. The TCS score was defined as the ratio of F50 (clonal expansion) to E x V (chaos), calculated using BLOSUM62-based TCRdist between CDR3 peptides within each V-J. Welch's t-statistics and random forest reduced 500 to 650 V-J features to roughly 13, which were used in a naive Bayes classifier (R e1071). In-frame beta chains were kept once TCRdb had trimmed the public reads at Q25 with fastp and called clones with MiXCR. Entries that share a CDR3 protein sequence are merged under the most common genes and DNA. In this record, the V and J calls reflect TCRdb's handling and not the investigators' own analysis. The sample yields about 400,000 distinct CDR3 sequences; more than 13% were counted once. Around 27% of the sample is held by the ten biggest clonotypes.

What the work shows at the level of the full study, not this receptor alone: In cross-validation, a model built on a 13 V-J signature told ophthalmopathy apart from stable hyperthyroidism with 87.88% sensitivity and roughly 81% specificity, and in testing the same model reached 80%/75%. In validation, the model predicted progression to ophthalmopathy a median of about 6.5 months before onset, with about 70% sensitivity and just under 75% specificity. Most expanded thyroid clonotypes (frequency above 0.001) were also found in blood, which suggests that blood repertoires may mirror thyroid immune responses. Sample size was not statistically predetermined, and blinding of investigators to group allocation was not performed.

In the ophthalmopathy patients, disease was moderately to severely active, with a Clinical Activity Score of 3 or more, a NOSPECS grade of 4 or more, and a duration of less than 3 months. The study excluded patients with uncontrolled infections, other autoimmune diseases, pregnancy or lactation. Clinical symptoms, serum thyroxine and TRAb, thyroid ultrasound, and orbital computed tomography formed the basis for the diagnoses. PBMCs were isolated from 10 ml of fresh peripheral blood by Ficoll-Paque density gradient centrifugation. Trizol reagent was used to extract total RNA, and RNA quality was then checked on an Agilent 2100 Bioanalyzer. Sequenced material: blood. The source is a man aged 50 to 59 with Graves' ophthalmopathy.

For the CDR3, the sequence is CATSRDRTVTYGYTF. The bases read TGTGCCACCAGCAGAGACCGGACGGTGACTTATGGCTACACCTTC. The chain joins TRBV15 to TRBJ1-2; there is no confident call for the D gene. At the junction V is shortened by 0 bases and J by 5 bases, with 13 bases in between. Via the germline V gene (reference sequence), CDR1 is LNHNV and CDR2 YYDKDF. The CDR3, cysteine through phenylalanine, is 15 amino acids long. The DNA shown is the 45-base CDR3, in frame from base 1.